The 30 T cell receptor beta chains given below trace back to one sample, sequenced in a study of neurological immune-mediated disorders. TCRdb fed the 5' RACE reads into MiXCR, producing one record per CDR3 protein. The sample has about 120,000 distinct CDR3 sequences; about 3.2% are singletons. Sequenced: PBMCs. These receptors were obtained from a woman in her twenties or thirties with multiple sclerosis.

This clonotype was observed at least ten times. This chain uses TRBV20-1 with TRBJ2-7, with 11 bases aligning to TRBD1. V was clipped by 5 bases and J by 0 bases; unmatched bases: 3. CDR1 is DFQATT and CDR2 is SNEGSKA in the germline V gene (reference sequence). The CDR3 spans 14 residues. CDR3 region: CSAHGTGGSYEQYF. The DNA of the CDR3 is TGCAGTGCTCACGGGACAGGGGGCTCCTACGAGCAGTACTTC.

On this clonotype itself: A much bigger clone sits one base away, suggesting this may be a read error. The missing conserved phenylalanine or tryptophan at the end of this CDR3 makes a read error likely. J is TRBJ2-7 and V is TRBV29-1; D perhaps matches TRBD2 (5 bases). CDR3 length: 13 amino acids. Germline V gene data show CDR1 as SQVTM and CDR2 as ANQGSEA. V shed 6 bases and J shed 1 base, with 13 bases lying between them. The CDR3, as DNA: TGCAGCGTGACCTCCCGAGGGTCCTACGAGCAGTACATC. Amino acid sequence: CSVTSRGSYEQYI.

This clonotype was seen many times. The chain combines TRBV7-2 with TRBJ1-1; no definite D call. V was trimmed by 1 base and J by 1 base, leaving 7 bases between them. This CDR3 comprises 14 residues. CDR1 SGHTA and CDR2 FQGNSA come from the germline V gene. The CDR3 DNA follows: TGTGCCAGCAGCTTAGTCGCGTGGAACACTGAAGCTTTCTTT. Translated, it gives CASSLVAWNTEAFF.

This clonotype was picked up many times. The chain recombines TRBV10-3 with TRBJ2-7; D not certain. Germline assignment: CDR1 ENHRY and CDR2 SYGVKD. The CDR3 loop spans 14 amino acids. Trimming shortened V by 3 bases and J by 0 bases, and 9 bases separated the two germline ends. The CDR3 DNA reads as TGTGCCATCAGTGAAGTGGAAAGCTCCTACGAGCAGTACTTC. Translated: CAISEVESSYEQYF.

In its sample, this clonotype was seen many times. The chain carries TRBV5-1 and TRBJ2-7, with 10 bases aligning to TRBD1. After removal of 2 bases from V and 2 bases from J, the junction contained 7 bases not matched to a gene. From germline, CDR1 is SGHRS and CDR2 YFSETQ. The CDR3 runs 16 residues. CDR3 sequence: CASSLMAGQGTYEQYF. In DNA, the CDR3 is TGCGCCAGCAGCTTAATGGCGGGACAGGGGACCTACGAGCAGTACTTC.

The sample holds a few counts of this clonotype. Being one base from a much bigger clone, this may be a read error. The chain has TRBV19 and TRBJ1-6; D unclear. This CDR3 comprises 14 residues. Germline values: CDR1 LNHDA, CDR2 SQIVND (reference sequence). CDR3 sequence reads: CASGPPEGNSPLNF. DNA for the CDR3: TGTGCCAGTGGACCGCCCGAAGGGAATTCACCCCTCAACTTT. Variable domain in full (rest from reference TRBV19 and TRBJ1-6): DGGITQSPKYLFRKEGQNVTLSCEQNLNHDAMYWYRQDPGQGLRLIYYSQIVNDFQKGDIAEGYSVSREKKESFPLTVTSAQKNPTAFYLCASGPPEGNSPLNFGNGTRLTVT.

This clonotype was counted many times. The chain uses TRBV5-1 and TRBJ1-1; 7 bases fit TRBD1. Germline assignment: CDR1 SGHRS and CDR2 YFSETQ. J was trimmed by 4 bases and V by 3 bases; bases with no gene match: 3. The CDR3 covers 13 residues. The CDR3: CASSSQGITEAFF. CDR3 in DNA: TGCGCCAGCAGCTCACAGGGGATCACTGAAGCTTTCTTT.

This clonotype has a count of ten or more. The chain couples TRBV29-1 to TRBJ2-1, with TRBD2 identical over 9 bases. CDR1 is SQVTM, CDR2 ANQGSEA, per germline. The junction had 8 bases not matched to a gene; V was cut back by 7 bases and J by 4 bases. The CDR3 has 14 amino acids. Written as DNA, the CDR3 is TGCAGCGCCGAGCGGGAGGAGCGTTACAATGAGCAGTTCTTC. It is translated as CSAEREERYNEQFF.

This clonotype was counted at least ten times. The chain couples TRBV20-1 to TRBJ1-2, with TRBD1 matching 7 bases. From germline, CDR1 is DFQATT and CDR2 SNEGSKA (reference sequence). V gave up 1 base and J gave up 2 bases; unmatched junction bases: 7. The CDR3 is made up of 15 amino acids. The CDR3 protein is CSARGGGTENYGYTF. Here the CDR3 DNA reads TGCAGTGCTAGAGGAGGGGGGACAGAGAACTATGGCTACACCTTC.

This clonotype came up many times. The chain has TRBV7-8 and TRBJ2-5; 15 bases are a match to TRBD2. Germline V CDR1 and CDR2: SGHVS, FQNEAQ. CDR3 length equals 16 residues. V lost 7 bases, J lost 3 bases, and 6 bases stayed unmatched. The CDR3 reads CASTRTSGRGEETQYF. For the CDR3, the DNA is TGTGCCAGCACCCGGACTAGCGGGAGGGGGGAAGAGACCCAGTACTTC.

This clonotype was counted many times. The chain recombines TRBV6-5 with TRBJ2-7; TRBD2 matches 7 bases. This CDR3 comprises 17 residues. From germline, CDR1 is MNHEY and CDR2 SVGAGI. V trimming: 3 bases; J trimming: 0 bases; junction bases outside the gene matches: 11. CDR3 protein: CASSYRWSGATSYEQYF. CDR3 bases: TGTGCCAGCAGTTATAGGTGGAGCGGGGCGACCTCCTACGAGCAGTACTTC.

The sample holds many counts of this clonotype. The V gene is TRBV9, the J gene TRBJ2-3; D might be TRBD1 (5 bases). The CDR3 is made up of 15 amino acids. Germline assignment: CDR1 SGDLS and CDR2 YYNGEE. Trimming left V 2 bases short and J 0 bases short, with 10 bases between. The CDR3 DNA sequence: TGTGCCAGCAGCGTGCCAGGGTCCAGCACAGATACGCAGTATTTT. Protein: CASSVPGSSTDTQYF.

The rearrangement uses TRBV7-6 and TRBJ2-1, with 11 positions matching TRBD2. Germline V CDR1 and CDR2: SGHVS, FNYEAQ. V lost 4 bases to trimming and J lost 6 bases; unmatched junction nucleotides: 8. The length of the CDR3 is 16 residues. DNA of the CDR3: TGTGCCAGCAGCTCATTACTAGCGGGAGACCCCAATGAGCAGTTCTTC. It encodes CASSSLLAGDPNEQFF.

This clonotype appeared many times. In nucleotides, the CDR3 is TGTGCCAGCAGCTTAGTCCCGGGAGGGCAAGATACGCAGTATTTT. Translated: CASSLVPGGQDTQYF. The rearrangement joins TRBV7-8 to TRBJ2-3; TRBD2 agrees at 8 bases. CDR3 length: 15 amino acids. From germline, CDR1 is SGHVS and CDR2 FQNEAQ. V lost 1 base to trimming and J lost 5 bases; unmatched junction nucleotides: 5.

This clonotype was counted at least ten times. The V gene is TRBV12-3 or TRBV12-4, the J gene TRBJ1-4; D ambiguous. CDR3 length equals 14 residues. Deletions cut 1 base from V and 8 bases from J, with 11 bases between. The CDR3 bases are TGTGCCAGCAGTTTAGGGGGTGGAGCGGAAAAACTGTTTTTT. It yields the protein CASSLGGGAEKLFF.

This clonotype was recorded at least ten times. This rearrangement joins TRBV18 to TRBJ2-7, with D unclear. Germline V lookup: CDR1 KGHSH, CDR2 LQKENI. The ends were cut back, 1 base at V and 2 bases at J, with 12 bases in the middle. The CDR3 has 15 residues. Here the CDR3 reads CASSPRYLTTYEQYF. In DNA form, the CDR3 reads TGTGCCAGCTCACCACGGTACTTAACTACCTACGAGCAGTACTTC.

In its sample, this clonotype was seen many times. The DNA for the CDR3 is TGCAGTGCTAGAAGCCCAAATCAAGAGACCCAGTACTTC. Its translation: CSARSPNQETQYF. V usage is TRBV20-1 and J usage is TRBJ2-5; D is unresolved. V lost 2 bases and J lost 2, with 9 bases in between. CDR3 length: 13 amino acids. Germline V lookup: CDR1 DFQATT, CDR2 SNEGSKA (reference sequence).

This clonotype was seen repeatedly, ten times or more. The chain has TRBV7-2 and TRBJ2-7; D is uncertain. This CDR3 has 15 amino acids. Per the germline V gene, CDR1 is SGHTA and CDR2 is FQGNSA. Trimming left V 4 bases short and J 1 base short, with 14 bases between. CDR3: CASSSEVAKSYEQYF. For the CDR3, the DNA is TGTGCCAGCAGCTCCGAGGTGGCAAAATCCTACGAGCAGTACTTC. The variable domain in full, with the rest retrieved from reference TRBV7-2 and TRBJ2-7, is GAGVSQSPSNKVTEKGKDVELRCDPISGHTALYWYRQSLGQGLEFLIYFQGNSAPDKSGLPSDRFSAERTGGSVSTLTIQRTQQEDSAVYLCASSSEVAKSYEQYFGPGTRLTVT.

This clonotype was seen at least ten times. V is TRBV12-3 or TRBV12-4 and J is TRBJ1-5; 7 nucleotides line up with TRBD1. Unmatched junction bases numbered 9, after V lost 0 bases and J lost 7 bases. The CDR3 has 16 residues. The CDR3 sequence: CASSLARTGFGQPQHF. The DNA of the CDR3 is TGTGCCAGCAGTTTAGCGCGGACAGGATTTGGCCAGCCCCAGCATTTT.

This clonotype was observed many times. The chain recombines TRBV27 with TRBJ1-5; D perhaps matches TRBD1 (5 bases). This CDR3 spans 15 amino acids. Trimming shortened V by 5 bases and J by 0 bases, and 11 bases separated the two germline ends. CDR1 is MNHEY and CDR2 is SMNVEV in the germline V gene (reference sequence). The CDR3 reads CASSPRQISNQPQHF. The DNA of the CDR3 is TGTGCCAGCAGTCCCAGACAGATTAGCAATCAGCCCCAGCATTTT.

This clonotype was seen repeatedly, ten times or more. The CDR3 reads CATSWTGVYEQYF. The CDR3 nucleotides read TGTGCCACCAGCTGGACAGGTGTCTACGAGCAGTACTTC. V gene TRBV15 combines with J gene TRBJ2-7, with 7 bases aligning to TRBD1. V dropped 5 bases and J dropped 3; count of bases not matched to a gene: 4. CDR1 and CDR2 from the germline V gene are LNHNV and YYDKDF (reference sequence). The CDR3 loop spans 13 amino acids.

This clonotype was seen many times. The rearrangement links TRBV7-6 to TRBJ2-2; 11 bases align to TRBD1. This CDR3 is built from 16 residues. After removal of 2 bases from V and 4 bases from J, the junction contained 3 bases not matched to a gene. In germline, CDR1 is SGHVS, CDR2 FNYEAQ. The CDR3 region is CASSLFGTGGTGELFF. As DNA, the CDR3 is TGTGCCAGCAGCTTATTTGGGACAGGGGGCACCGGGGAGCTGTTTTTT.

This clonotype was counted many times. The rearrangement uses TRBV6-5 and TRBJ2-1; TRBD1 matches 7 bases. Germline CDR1 is MNHEY and CDR2 is SVGAGI. This CDR3 region has 13 residues. J gave up 8 bases and V 6 bases, and 7 bases lay outside the gene matches. The CDR3 is CASRSTGVDEQFF. The CDR3 DNA reads as TGTGCCAGCAGATCAACAGGGGTAGATGAGCAGTTCTTC.

This clonotype was observed many times. The V gene is TRBV10-3, the J gene TRBJ2-7; D tentatively fits TRBD1 or TRBD2 (6 bases each). The CDR3 spans 15 residues. Trimming left V 6 bases short and J 3 bases short, with 18 bases between. The V gene's germline CDR1 is ENHRY and CDR2 SYGVKD. DNA for the CDR3: TGTGCCATCAGCCACGGGGGCGAGCCAGACTACGAGCAGTACTTC. Translating gives CAISHGGEPDYEQYF.

A note on this clonotype: Given a much more abundant clone one base away, this may be a read error. The V and J genes are TRBV12-3 or TRBV12-4 and TRBJ1-1; no clear D. Trimming stripped 5 bases from V and 1 base from J, with 11 bases between. This CDR3 spans 14 amino acids. DNA of the CDR3: TGTGCCAGCAGTCACCGGACCGCGAACACTGAAGCTTTCTTT. Its translation: CASSHRTANTEAFF.

This clonotype was seen repeatedly, ten times or more. This chain connects TRBV24-1 to TRBJ2-1; 10 bases line up with TRBD1. This CDR3 spans 15 amino acids. V was clipped by 5 bases and J by 2 bases; unmatched bases: 2. The germline V gene encodes CDR1 KGHDR and CDR2 SFDVKD. The CDR3 reads CATSGGTGAYNEQFF. The CDR3 nucleotides are TGTGCCACCAGTGGGGGGACAGGGGCCTACAATGAGCAGTTCTTC.

This clonotype was detected many times. J is TRBJ1-3 and V is TRBV12-3 or TRBV12-4; the D gene is possibly TRBD1 (6 bases). V was cut by 8 bases and J by 11 bases, with 19 bases left in between. The CDR3 consists of 13 residues. The CDR3 DNA is TGTGCCAGCGCAATGGACAGAGCAGCCGCCATATATTTT. The encoded protein is CASAMDRAAAIYF.

To note about this clonotype: This sequence may be a read error, since a much larger clone differs from it by one base. This CDR3 reads CSARRGTGDNYGYTF. CDR3 coding DNA: TGCAGTGCCCGCCGCGGGACAGGGGACAACTATGGCTACACCTTC. This rearrangement joins TRBV20-1 to TRBJ1-2, with 10 bases matching TRBD1. There are 15 residues in the CDR3. CDR1 DFQATT and CDR2 SNEGSKA come from the germline V gene (reference sequence). Unmatched junction bases numbered 9, after V lost 6 bases and J lost 2 bases.

Many counts were recorded for this clonotype. The chain joins TRBV3-1 to TRBJ2-2; the match to TRBD1 covers 9 bases. Germline-derived CDR1 and CDR2 are LGHDT and YNNKEL (reference sequence). CDR3 size: 16 residues. With V trimmed by 0 bases and J by 7 bases, 6 bases remained unmatched. The CDR3 nucleotides are TGTGCCAGCAGCCAAGAACGGACAGGGGTGCACGGGGAGCTGTTTTTT. Its protein product is CASSQERTGVHGELFF.

This clonotype was seen at least ten times. The chain carries TRBV7-6 and TRBJ1-1, with a possible D match to TRBD1 (5 bases). Trimming left V 1 base short and J 7 bases short, with 13 bases between. The germline V gene encodes CDR1 SGHVS and CDR2 FNYEAQ. The CDR3 is 14 residues long. As DNA, the CDR3 is TGTGCCAGCAGCTTAGTAGCGACAGCTCATGAAGCTTTCTTT. Its protein is CASSLVATAHEAFF.